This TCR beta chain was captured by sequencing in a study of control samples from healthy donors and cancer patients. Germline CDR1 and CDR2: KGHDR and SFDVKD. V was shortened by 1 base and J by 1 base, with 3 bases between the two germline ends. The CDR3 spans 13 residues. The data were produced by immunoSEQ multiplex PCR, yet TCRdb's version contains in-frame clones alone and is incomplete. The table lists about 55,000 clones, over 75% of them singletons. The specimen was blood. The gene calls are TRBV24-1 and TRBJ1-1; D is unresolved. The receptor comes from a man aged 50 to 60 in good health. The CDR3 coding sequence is TGTGCCACCAGTGATTTAGGGAACACTGAAGCTTTCTTT. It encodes CATSDLGNTEAFF.